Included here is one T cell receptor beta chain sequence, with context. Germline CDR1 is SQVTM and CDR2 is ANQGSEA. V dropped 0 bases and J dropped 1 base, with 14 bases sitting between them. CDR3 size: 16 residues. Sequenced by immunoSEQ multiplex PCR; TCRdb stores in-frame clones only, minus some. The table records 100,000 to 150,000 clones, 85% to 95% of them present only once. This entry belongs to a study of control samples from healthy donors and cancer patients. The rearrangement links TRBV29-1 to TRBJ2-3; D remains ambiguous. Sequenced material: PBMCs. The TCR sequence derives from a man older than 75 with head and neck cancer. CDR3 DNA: TGCAGCGTTGAAGATTTCATCAGGATAGGCACAGATACGCAGTATTTT. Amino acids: CSVEDFIRIGTDTQYF.